This TCR beta chain is from a study of somatic mutations in cytotoxic T cells in rheumatoid arthritis. Looking at the study overall: Some V beta antibody-stained T-cell populations were flow-sorted at nearly 100% purity, including V beta1+ cells sequenced for TCRB.

V was clipped by 1 base and J by 2 bases, with 13 bases between them. The CDR3 sequence is 16 residues long. Per the germline V gene, CDR1 is MGHRA and CDR2 is YSYEKL. The assay was immunoSEQ multiplex PCR, and TCRdb's table has in-frame clones only and misses some. The sample carries fewer than 30,000 clones, roughly 87% recorded once. The chain carries TRBV4-1 and TRBJ2-3; the D gene is possibly TRBD2 (7 bases). This TCR came from a man aged 50 to 60 in good health. The sequencing sample was made of CD8+ T cells sorted from blood. The CDR3 DNA reads TGCGCCAGCAGCCAAGTTGCCGGGGGGCCCACAGATACGCAGTATTTT. Protein sequence: CASSQVAGGPTDTQYF.